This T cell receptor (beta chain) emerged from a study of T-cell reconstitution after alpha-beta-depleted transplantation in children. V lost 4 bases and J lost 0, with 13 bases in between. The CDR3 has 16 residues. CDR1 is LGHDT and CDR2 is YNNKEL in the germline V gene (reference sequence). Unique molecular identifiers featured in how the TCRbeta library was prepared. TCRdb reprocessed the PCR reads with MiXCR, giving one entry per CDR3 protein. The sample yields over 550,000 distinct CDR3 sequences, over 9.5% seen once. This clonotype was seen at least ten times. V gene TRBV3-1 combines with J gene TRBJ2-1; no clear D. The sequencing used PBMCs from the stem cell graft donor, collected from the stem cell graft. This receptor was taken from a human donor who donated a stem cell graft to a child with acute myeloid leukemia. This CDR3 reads CASSPLRASSYNEQFF. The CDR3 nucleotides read TGTGCCAGCAGCCCGTTGCGCGCGAGCTCCTACAATGAGCAGTTCTTC.